The rows below give T cell receptor beta chains drawn from one sample of a study of CD8 T cells in Susac syndrome. TCRdb independently ran MiXCR on the immunoSEQ multiplex PCR reads; one entry per CDR3 protein. The table includes around 190,000 distinct CDR3 sequences, roughly 94% detected once. The sample comprised CD4+ T cells from PBMCs. Receptor source: a human donor in good health. CDR3s include the opening cysteine and the closing phenylalanine or tryptophan. Each record gives: D gene, V gene, clone size, J gene, CDR3 DNA, CDR3 protein. The D gene is left open where the match is weak. Some rows mark clone size as missing; the rest say once, few, many or name a class of expanded clone.

d_call: TRBD2; v_call: TRBV3-1; clone_size: .; j_call: TRBJ2-2; cdr3_nt: TGTGCCACCTGGACTAGCGGGAAGGCCGGGGAGCTGTTTTTT; cdr3_aa: CATWTSGKAGELFF
d_call: .; v_call: TRBV29-1; clone_size: few; j_call: TRBJ2-6; cdr3_nt: TGCAGCGTTACTGATTCTGGGGCCAACGTCCTGACTTTC; cdr3_aa: CSVTDSGANVLTF
d_call: TRBD1; v_call: TRBV29-1; clone_size: .; j_call: TRBJ2-1; cdr3_nt: TGCAGCGTTGCAACCGGGACAGAAAATGAGCAGTTCTTC; cdr3_aa: CSVATGTENEQFF
d_call: .; v_call: TRBV7-6; clone_size: .; j_call: TRBJ2-5; cdr3_nt: TGTGCCAGCAGCTTAAGCCAGAGAGAGACCCAGTACTTC; cdr3_aa: CASSLSQRETQYF
d_call: .; v_call: TRBV29-1; clone_size: .; j_call: TRBJ2-6; cdr3_nt: TGCAGCGTTGAAGCTCCGGGACCGACCTCTGGGGCCAACGTCCTGACTTTC; cdr3_aa: CSVEAPGPTSGANVLTF
d_call: .; v_call: TRBV29-1; clone_size: .; j_call: TRBJ2-1; cdr3_nt: TGCAGCGGGACGATGGGACCGGGGAATGAGCAGTTCTTC; cdr3_aa: CSGTMGPGNEQFF
d_call: TRBD2; v_call: TRBV7-8; clone_size: .; j_call: TRBJ2-3; cdr3_nt: TGTGCCAGCAGCTTAGGGGCTAGCGGGCGAGATACGCAGTATTTT; cdr3_aa: CASSLGASGRDTQYF
d_call: TRBD2; v_call: TRBV3-1; clone_size: .; j_call: TRBJ2-4; cdr3_nt: TGTGCCAGCAGCCAAGGTTCGACTAGCGGGAGGGCTGGCATTCAGTACTTC; cdr3_aa: CASSQGSTSGRAGIQYF
d_call: TRBD1; v_call: TRBV27; clone_size: once; j_call: TRBJ2-1; cdr3_nt: TGTGCCAGCAGTGCCAGACAGGGGTGGGAGCAGTTCTTC; cdr3_aa: CASSARQGWEQFF
d_call: .; v_call: TRBV4-1; clone_size: .; j_call: TRBJ1-6; cdr3_nt: TGCGCCAGCAGCCAAATTAATTCACCCCTCCACTTT; cdr3_aa: CASSQINSPLHF
d_call: .; v_call: TRBV18; clone_size: .; j_call: TRBJ1-5; cdr3_nt: TGTGCCAGCACGAGGGGGGGATCAAATCAGCCCCAGCATTTT; cdr3_aa: CASTRGGSNQPQHF
d_call: TRBD1; v_call: TRBV18; clone_size: .; j_call: TRBJ1-2; cdr3_nt: TGTGCCAGCTCACAAGGGGGGACAGGGGCCGGCTATGGCTACACCTTC; cdr3_aa: CASSQGGTGAGYGYTF
d_call: TRBD1; v_call: TRBV12-3/TRBV12-4; clone_size: .; j_call: TRBJ2-2; cdr3_nt: TGTGCCAGCAGTTTCAGGGACAGGGTTCGGACCGGGGAGCTGTTTTTT; cdr3_aa: CASSFRDRVRTGELFF
d_call: TRBD1; v_call: TRBV7-9; clone_size: .; j_call: TRBJ2-4; cdr3_nt: TGTGCCAGCAGCTCGGGACAGGGCAACATTCAGTACTTC; cdr3_aa: CASSSGQGNIQYF
d_call: .; v_call: TRBV7-2; clone_size: .; j_call: TRBJ1-2; cdr3_nt: TGTGCCAGCAGCTTAAGTCCAGTGGGCTATGGCTACACCTTC; cdr3_aa: CASSLSPVGYGYTF
d_call: .; v_call: TRBV7-2; clone_size: .; j_call: TRBJ2-3; cdr3_nt: TGTGCCAGCAGCTTAGGTGGGCTAGCGCAGTATTTT; cdr3_aa: CASSLGGLAQYF
d_call: .; v_call: TRBV29-1; clone_size: .; j_call: TRBJ2-5; cdr3_nt: TGCAGCGTTTTTTCGAGTGGAGAGACCCAGTACTTC; cdr3_aa: CSVFSSGETQYF
d_call: .; v_call: TRBV30; clone_size: .; j_call: TRBJ1-2; cdr3_nt: TGTGCCTGGAGTGTACTCCGGAGTCAACCGGGTGGCTACACCTTC; cdr3_aa: CAWSVLRSQPGGYTF
d_call: .; v_call: TRBV12-3/TRBV12-4; clone_size: few; j_call: TRBJ1-2; cdr3_nt: TGTGCCAGCAGCCAGGACGGAACCTATGGCTACACCTTC; cdr3_aa: CASSQDGTYGYTF
d_call: .; v_call: TRBV20-1; clone_size: .; j_call: TRBJ2-5; cdr3_nt: TGCAGTGCTAGGATGGTGGGCCAAGAGACCCAGTACTTC; cdr3_aa: CSARMVGQETQYF